Sequencing of this T cell receptor (beta chain) was carried out in a study of T cells in Graves' hyperthyroidism and ophthalmopathy. Regions amplified from RNA transcripts were the TCR beta CDR3 regions. A first-round RT-PCR of the TCR CDR3 used the HTBI primer set. Via MiXCR, TCRdb re-called the multiplex PCR reads, giving one row per CDR3 protein. The sample records approximately 640,000 distinct CDR3 sequences, approximately 42% being singletons. The CDR3 is 12 residues long. Looked up from germline, CDR1 is SQVTM and CDR2 is ANQGSEA. Trimming left V 6 bases short and J 3 bases short, with 11 bases between.

The origin of this receptor is an adult man with Graves' disease, either hyperthyroidism or ophthalmopathy (not recorded which). The genes are TRBV29-1 and TRBJ1-1, with D unclear. Sequenced: peripheral blood or thyroid tissue (not recorded which). The CDR3 region has the DNA TGCAGCGTATGGGAATCCGACACTGAAGCTTTCTTT. This gives the protein CSVWESDTEAFF.